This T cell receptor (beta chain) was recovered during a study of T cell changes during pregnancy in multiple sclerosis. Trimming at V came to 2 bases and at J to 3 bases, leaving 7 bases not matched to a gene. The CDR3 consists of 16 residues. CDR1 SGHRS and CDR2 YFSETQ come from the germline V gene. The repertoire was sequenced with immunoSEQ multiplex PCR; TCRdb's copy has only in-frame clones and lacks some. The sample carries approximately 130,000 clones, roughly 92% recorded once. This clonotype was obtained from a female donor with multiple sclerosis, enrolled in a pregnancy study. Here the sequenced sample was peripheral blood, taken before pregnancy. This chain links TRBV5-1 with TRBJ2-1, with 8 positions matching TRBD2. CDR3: CASSLSTSGIYNEQFF. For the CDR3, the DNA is TGCGCCAGCAGCTTATCCACTAGCGGAATCTACAATGAGCAGTTCTTC.